This T cell receptor (beta chain) was profiled in a study of T cell repertoires in cytomegalovirus infection (dated by TCRdb to the late 2010s). Broadly, across the study: Peptide stimulations targeted recently identified HLA-C-restricted CMV epitopes, whose presentation resists viral immunomodulation, together with well-studied HLA-B-restricted epitopes. Because public TCR beta signatures pointed to carriage of CMV infection together with the matching HLA type, the HLA type of each donor mattered for the analysis. The study at large found these results: The ex vivo response was dominated by HLA-C-restricted CMV-specific TCR beta clonotypes, which also provided the single most frequent clonotype in two of eight donors. Cumulative frequency of public TCR beta family members discriminated carriers of CMV infection plus the relevant HLA type in this cohort and an independent approximately 370-donor cohort.

The label giving this sample's treatment or condition can be read as: in vitro stimulation with specific CMV peptide epitopes to enrich CMV-specific T cells. The CDR3 goes from the cysteine to the phenylalanine over 15 residues. Only the CDR3 part of the read is kept: 45 bases, read in frame from the first base. The germline V gene (reference sequence) gives CDR1 as MNHEY and CDR2 as SMNVEV. V is shortened by 5 bases, J by 10 bases, and the region joining them spans 18 bases. A few counts support this clonotype. This receptor's antigen is unknown. The sample holds no much larger clone one base away, and base qualities are not on file. TCRdb lists the instrument as Illumina HiSeq 1500. The public reads were reprocessed in TCRdb via fastp at Q25 and MiXCR, keeping in-frame beta chains. Under each unique CDR3 protein, matching rows form one entry showing the most common genes and DNA. The sample contains about 920,000 distinct CDR3 sequences, around 30% of them found a single time. The top ten clones comprise 11% to 15% of the sample.

Here the sequenced sample was cultured CD8+ T cells from PBMCs, taken from culture after CMV antigen stimulation. The chain was built from TRBV27 and TRBJ1-6; the D region possibly corresponds to TRBD1 (5 bases align). The receptor's source is a human donor in good health (CMV status not recorded). Some clones in this sample may be carry-over from other donors' samples. Read as DNA, the sequence is TGTGCCAGCAGTGTGGGGCGCGGGGGAAGATCACCCCTCCACTTT. This gives the protein CASSVGRGGRSPLHF.